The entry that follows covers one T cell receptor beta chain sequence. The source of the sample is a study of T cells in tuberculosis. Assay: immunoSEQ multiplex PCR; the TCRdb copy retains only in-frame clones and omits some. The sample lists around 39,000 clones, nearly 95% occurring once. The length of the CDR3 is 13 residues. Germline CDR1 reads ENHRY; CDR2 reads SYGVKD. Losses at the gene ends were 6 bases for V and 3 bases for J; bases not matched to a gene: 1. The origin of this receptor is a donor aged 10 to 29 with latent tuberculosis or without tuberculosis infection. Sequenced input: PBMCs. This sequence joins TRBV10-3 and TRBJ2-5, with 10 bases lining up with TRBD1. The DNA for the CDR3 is TGTGCCATCAGGGGGACAGGGGAAGAGACCCAGTACTTC. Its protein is CAIRGTGEETQYF.